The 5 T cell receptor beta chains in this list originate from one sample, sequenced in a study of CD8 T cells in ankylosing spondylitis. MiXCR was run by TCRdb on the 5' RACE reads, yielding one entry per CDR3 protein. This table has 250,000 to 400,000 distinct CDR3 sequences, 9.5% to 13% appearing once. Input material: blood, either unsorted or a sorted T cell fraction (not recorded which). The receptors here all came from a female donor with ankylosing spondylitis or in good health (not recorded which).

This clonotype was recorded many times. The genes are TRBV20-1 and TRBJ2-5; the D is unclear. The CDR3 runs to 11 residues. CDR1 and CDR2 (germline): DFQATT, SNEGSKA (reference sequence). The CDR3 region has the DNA TGCAGCCTACTATCGAAGGAGACCCAGTACTTC. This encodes CSLLSKETQYF.

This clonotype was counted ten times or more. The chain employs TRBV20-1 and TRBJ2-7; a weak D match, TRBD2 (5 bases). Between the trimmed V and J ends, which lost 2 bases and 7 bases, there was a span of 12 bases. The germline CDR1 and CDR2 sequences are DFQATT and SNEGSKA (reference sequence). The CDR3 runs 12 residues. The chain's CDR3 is CSARLEVGEQYF. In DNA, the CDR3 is TGCAGTGCTAGACTGGAGGTGGGGGAGCAGTACTTC.

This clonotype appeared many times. This chain's CDR3 is CATSRVPGELFF. The CDR3 DNA follows: TGTGCCACCAGCAGAGTTCCCGGGGAGCTGTTTTTT. This rearrangement joins TRBV15 to TRBJ2-2; D uncertain. Trimming left V 1 base short and J 6 bases short, with 3 bases between. Germline CDR1 LNHNV, CDR2 YYDKDF (reference sequence). The CDR3 sequence is 12 residues long.

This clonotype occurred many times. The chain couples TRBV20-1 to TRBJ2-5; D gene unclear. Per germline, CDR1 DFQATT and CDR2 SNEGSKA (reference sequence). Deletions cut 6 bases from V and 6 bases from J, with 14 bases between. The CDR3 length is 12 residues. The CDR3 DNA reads TGCAGTGCGATTGGCCCGGGCCAGACCCAGTACTTC. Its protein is CSAIGPGQTQYF.

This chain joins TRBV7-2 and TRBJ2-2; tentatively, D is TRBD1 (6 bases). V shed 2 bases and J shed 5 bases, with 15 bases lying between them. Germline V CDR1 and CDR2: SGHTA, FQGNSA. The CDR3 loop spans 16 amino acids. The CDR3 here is CASSLTGRLGTGELFF. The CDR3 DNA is TGTGCCAGCAGCTTAACAGGGCGATTGGGGACCGGGGAGCTGTTTTTT.